One sample yielded the 11 T cell receptor beta chains listed below, sequenced in a study of type 1 regulatory T cells (dated by TCRdb to the early 2020s). Sequencing took place on an Illumina MiSeq. TCRdb reprocessed the public reads (quality trimming at Q25 with fastp, clone calling with MiXCR) and kept in-frame beta chains. Records with the same CDR3 protein are collapsed into one entry carrying the most frequent genes and DNA. The sample table shows some 15,000 distinct CDR3 sequences, and roughly 13% are seen once. Together, the top ten hold 15% of the sample. Antigens for these TCRs are unknown. The sequenced material came from cultured T cells, either the whole culture or a sorted T cell fraction (not recorded which). The receptor source for this set is a human donor in good health.

This clonotype was observed at least ten times. This chain joins TRBV3-1 and TRBJ2-1; possibly TRBD1 for D (5 bases). There are 15 residues in the CDR3. The V end was cut by 2 bases, the J end by 3 bases, with 11 bases between. The germline V gene has CDR1 LGHDT and CDR2 YNNKEL (reference sequence). The DNA of the CDR3 is TGTGCCAGCAGCCAACGCCAGGGAATCTACAATGAGCAGTTCTTC. It specifies CASSQRQGIYNEQFF.

This clonotype occurred many times. This chain joins TRBV3-1 and TRBJ1-2; D possibly corresponds to TRBD1 (6 bases). The CDR3 spans 12 residues. CDR1 and CDR2 (germline): LGHDT, YNNKEL (reference sequence). V lost 3 bases to trimming and J lost 8 bases, with 10 bases between them. The CDR3 DNA sequence: TGTGCCAGCAGCCATGGAGGGGGGGGCTACACCTTC. Its translation is CASSHGGGGYTF. The entire variable domain, with the rest obtained from reference TRBV3-1 and TRBJ1-2, is as follows: DTAVSQTPKYLVTQMGNDKSIKCEQNLGHDTMYWYKQDSKKFLKIMFSYNNKELIINETVPNRFSPKSPDKAHLNLHINSLELGDSAVYFCASSHGGGGYTFGSGTRLTVV.

Only a few counts were recorded for this clonotype. In DNA form, the CDR3 reads TGTGCCAGCAGGGTTAGCGGGAGCAGGGGCACCGGGGAGCTGTTTTTT. It is translated as CASRVSGSRGTGELFF. The chain couples TRBV2 to TRBJ2-2; 9 bases match TRBD2. V shed 6 bases, J shed 4 bases, and the junction held 9 bases outside the gene matches. Per germline, CDR1 SNHLY and CDR2 FYNNEI. This CDR3 has 16 residues. The full variable domain, rest sourced from reference TRBV2 and TRBJ2-2, is EPEVTQTPSHQVTQMGQEVILRCVPISNHLYFYWYRQILGQKVEFLVSFYNNEISEKSEIFDDQFSVERPDGSNFTLKIRSTKLEDSAMYFCASRVSGSRGTGELFFGEGSRLTVL.

This clonotype has a count of ten or more. The rearrangement joins TRBV5-1 to TRBJ1-2; TRBD1 might be the D (5 bases). V lost 0 bases and J lost 6, with 15 bases in between. This CDR3 is 15 amino acids long. CDR1 and CDR2 (germline): SGHRS, YFSETQ. In nucleotides, the CDR3 is TGCGCCAGCAGCTTGGCGACAAGGGGAAGAGATGGCTACACCTTC. This translates into CASSLATRGRDGYTF.

The chain couples TRBV28 to TRBJ2-1; D is possibly TRBD2 (6 bases). Germline CDR1 and CDR2: MDHEN and SYDVKM. The CDR3 is 11 residues long. V lost 2 bases and J 15 bases, leaving 11 bases between the germline ends. The CDR3 DNA reads TGTGCCAGCAGTTTAGGGGAGGAGGGGTTCTTC. It is translated as CASSLGEEGFF.

This clonotype was counted ten times or more. V is TRBV20-1 and J is TRBJ1-5; tentatively, D is TRBD1 (6 bases). Germline loops: CDR1 DFQATT, CDR2 SNEGSKA (reference sequence). Trimming took 5 bases from V and 6 from J, leaving 11 bases between them. The CDR3 totals 12 residues. CDR3 in DNA: TGCAGTGCTGGGGGGCCCACTCAGCCCCAGCATTTT. This gives the protein CSAGGPTQPQHF.

This clonotype has at least ten counts. The chain has TRBV7-2 and TRBJ2-7; D call uncertain. The CDR3 consists of 16 residues. Germline assignment: CDR1 SGHTA and CDR2 FQGNSA. V gave up 1 base and J gave up 1 base, with 14 bases separating them. CDR3 DNA sequence: TGTGCCAGCAGCTTAGTTCCTCCTTCACCGTCCTACGAGCAGTACTTC. Amino acid sequence: CASSLVPPSPSYEQYF.

The V call is TRBV10-3, the J call TRBJ2-5, with D unresolved. The CDR3 is 14 residues long. The V gene's germline CDR1 is ENHRY and CDR2 SYGVKD. Trimming removed 2 bases at V and 3 bases at J, with 10 bases between. CDR3 residues: CAISEAGREETQYF. DNA of the CDR3: TGTGCCATCAGTGAGGCAGGTCGAGAAGAGACCCAGTACTTC.

CDR3 amino acids: CASSLVRETQYF. DNA of the CDR3: TGTGCCAGCAGCTTAGTGCGGGAGACCCAGTACTTC. This chain links TRBV7-2 with TRBJ2-5; no firm D call. The germline gives CDR1 SGHTA, CDR2 FQGNSA. The ends were cut back, 1 base at V and 5 bases at J, with 5 bases in the middle. There are 12 residues in the CDR3.

This clonotype occurred many times. V gene TRBV13 combines with J gene TRBJ2-1; D remains ambiguous. V lost 1 base and J lost 8, with 3 bases in between. This CDR3 is built from 11 residues. The germline CDR1 and CDR2 sequences are PRHDT and FYEKMQ (reference sequence). The CDR3 loop reads CASSLVDEQFF. The CDR3, as DNA: TGTGCCAGCAGCTTAGTTGATGAGCAGTTCTTC.

Remarks on this clonotype: Given a much more abundant clone one base away, this may be a read error. This rearrangement joins TRBV27 to TRBJ2-5, with D tentatively TRBD2 (6 bases). Per germline, CDR1 MNHEY and CDR2 SMNVEV (reference sequence). CDR3 size: 13 residues. CDR3 DNA sequence: TGTGCCGGCAGTTTGGAGGGCTCAGGGACCCAGTACTTC. It encodes CAGSLEGSGTQYF.